This T cell receptor beta chain was sequenced during a study of blood T cell repertoires in COVID-19. Study overall: PBMCs, B-cell-depleted T cells, or T cells were the source of the cDNA or gDNA that made up the material.

This clone has only a few counts. Sequenced by immunoSEQ multiplex PCR; TCRdb stores in-frame clones only, minus some. This table has about 190,000 clones, around 80% appearing once. The ends were cut back, 1 base at V and 4 bases at J, with 7 bases in the middle. The CDR3 is made up of 13 amino acids. Per the germline V gene, CDR1 is LGHDT and CDR2 is YNNKEL (reference sequence). The sequencing sample was made of peripheral blood. This TCR was recovered from a woman older than 75 with active or convalescent COVID-19. This chain uses TRBV3-1 (or the pseudogene TRBV3-2) with TRBJ1-2; the D is unclear. For the CDR3, the DNA is TGTGCCAGCAGCCAAGCTGATAGCTATGGCTACACCTTC. Its protein product is CASSQADSYGYTF.